This TCR beta chain appears in the sequencing data of a study of sequential checkpoint blockade in melanoma. Overall study: First-line arms were nivolumab then ipilimumab, or the reverse, randomized 1:1. Maintenance nivolumab came after either treatment sequence.

This clone was detected a few times. The table came from immunoSEQ multiplex PCR; TCRdb's copy has only in-frame clones and leaves some out. The table shows 9,500 to 15,000 clones, with about 79% occurring only once. The CDR3 is made up of 13 amino acids. V was shortened by 7 bases and J by 4 bases, with 10 bases between the two germline ends. Germline V gives CDR1 SGHTA, CDR2 FQGNSA. The treatment is: randomized to nivolumab then ipilimumab (arm A) or the reverse (arm B). DNA-damaging chemotherapy had not been given to any patient beforehand. V and J are TRBV7-2 and TRBJ2-2; no firm D call. The sample here was CD8+ T cells sorted from blood (inferred from file names), taken from a patient given nivolumab and ipilimumab in sequence. The clonotype originates from a human donor with melanoma. DNA of the CDR3: TGTGCCAGCACCTGGTCAGGCACCGGGGAGCTGTTTTTT. This codes for CASTWSGTGELFF.